This T cell receptor beta chain derives from a study of cytomegalovirus exposure and HLA in healthy donors. About the research overall: A prior study identified 100 million to 130 million unique TCR beta sequences from about 180 million T cells.

The CDR3 contains 16 residues. Germline CDR1 and CDR2: SGHRS and YFSETQ. The V and J ends lost 4 bases and 4 bases, in that order; junction bases with no gene match: 8. This clone was seen only once. The PCR ran on 60 Vbeta and 13 Jbeta primers. The method was immunoSEQ multiplex PCR; TCRdb's version includes in-frame clones alone and lacks a portion of them. The data show about 150,000 clones, 60% to 80% seen once. The sample taken for sequencing was PBMCs. This TCR was recovered from a male donor in good health and CMV-seronegative. This chain uses TRBV5-1 with TRBJ2-3; TRBD2 agrees at 11 bases. CDR3 amino acids: CASSRLAGGAPDTQYF. The CDR3 bases are TGCGCCAGCAGCCGTCTAGCGGGGGGTGCCCCAGATACGCAGTATTTT.